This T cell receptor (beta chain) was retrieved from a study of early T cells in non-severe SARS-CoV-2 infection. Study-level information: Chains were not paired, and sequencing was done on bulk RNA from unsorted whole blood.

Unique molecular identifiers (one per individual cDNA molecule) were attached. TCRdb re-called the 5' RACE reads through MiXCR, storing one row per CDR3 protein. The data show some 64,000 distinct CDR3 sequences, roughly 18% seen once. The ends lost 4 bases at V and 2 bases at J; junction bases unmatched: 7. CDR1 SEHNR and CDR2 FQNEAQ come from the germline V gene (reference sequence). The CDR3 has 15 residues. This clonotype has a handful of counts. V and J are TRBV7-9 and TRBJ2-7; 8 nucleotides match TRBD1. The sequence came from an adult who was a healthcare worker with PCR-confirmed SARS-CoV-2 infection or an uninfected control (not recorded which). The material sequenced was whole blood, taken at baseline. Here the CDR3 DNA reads TGTGCCAGCAGCTCCACCTGGACAGGGACCTACGAGCAGTACTTC. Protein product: CASSSTWTGTYEQYF.